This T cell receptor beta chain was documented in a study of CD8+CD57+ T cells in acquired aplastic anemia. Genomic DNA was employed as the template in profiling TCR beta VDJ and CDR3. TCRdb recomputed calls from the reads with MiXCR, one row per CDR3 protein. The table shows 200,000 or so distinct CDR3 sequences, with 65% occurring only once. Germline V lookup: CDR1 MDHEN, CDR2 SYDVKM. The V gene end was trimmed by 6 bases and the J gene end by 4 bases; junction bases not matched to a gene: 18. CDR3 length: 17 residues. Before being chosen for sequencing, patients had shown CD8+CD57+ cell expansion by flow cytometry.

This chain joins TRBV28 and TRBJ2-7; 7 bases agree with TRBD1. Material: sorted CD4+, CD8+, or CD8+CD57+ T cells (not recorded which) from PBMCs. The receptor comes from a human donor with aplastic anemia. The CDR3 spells CASRIDRASGPPYEQYF. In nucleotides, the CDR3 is TGTGCCAGCAGGATTGACAGGGCGAGCGGTCCTCCTTACGAGCAGTACTTC.